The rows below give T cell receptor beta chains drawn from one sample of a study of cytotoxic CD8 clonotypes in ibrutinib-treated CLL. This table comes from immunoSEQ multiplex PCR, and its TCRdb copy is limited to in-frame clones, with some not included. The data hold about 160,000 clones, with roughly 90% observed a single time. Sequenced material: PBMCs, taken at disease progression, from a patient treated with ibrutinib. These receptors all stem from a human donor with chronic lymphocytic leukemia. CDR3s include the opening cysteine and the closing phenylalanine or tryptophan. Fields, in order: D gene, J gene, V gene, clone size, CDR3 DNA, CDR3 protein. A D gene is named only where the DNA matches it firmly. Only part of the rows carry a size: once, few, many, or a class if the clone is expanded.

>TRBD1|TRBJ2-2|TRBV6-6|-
TGTGCCAGCACCATGGGACGACAGGGGGTCACCGGGGAGCTGTTTTTT
CASTMGRQGVTGELFF
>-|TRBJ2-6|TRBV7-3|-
TGTGCCAGCAGCTCCCCGCATAGTGGGGCCAACGTCCTGACTTTC
CASSSPHSGANVLTF
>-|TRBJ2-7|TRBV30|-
TGTGCCTGGAGTCAGGGTTTAAGGGACGAGCAGTACTTC
CAWSQGLRDEQYF
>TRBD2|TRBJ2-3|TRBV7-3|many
TGTGCCAGCAGCTTAACTAGCGGGGGAGATACGCAGTATTTT
CASSLTSGGDTQYF
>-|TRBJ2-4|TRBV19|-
TGTGCCAGTATTGGTAGTCTAAACATTCAGTACTTC
CASIGSLNIQYF
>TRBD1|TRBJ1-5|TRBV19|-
TGTGCCAGTAGTACCTCGACAGGGGTCCCCAATCAGCCCCAGCATTTT
CASSTSTGVPNQPQHF
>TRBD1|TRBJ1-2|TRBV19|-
TGTGCCAGTAGTACAGGGGGCTATGGCTACACCTTC
CASSTGGYGYTF
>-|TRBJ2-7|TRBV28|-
TGTGCCAGCAGAGACCGGGGCTATGTCCTCGAGCAGTACTTC
CASRDRGYVLEQYF
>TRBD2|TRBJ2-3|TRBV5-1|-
TGCGCCAGCAGCTTGGTTCCCGGGGGGACAGATACGCAGTATTTT
CASSLVPGGTDTQYF
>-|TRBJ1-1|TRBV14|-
TGTGCCAGCAGCCGAATTACTAGAGGAGCTGAAGCTTTCTTT
CASSRITRGAEAFF
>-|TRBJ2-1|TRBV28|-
TGTGCCAGCAGTTTAGGCGTGGGGATGAACTCCGACTACAATGAGCAGTTCTTC
CASSLGVGMNSDYNEQFF
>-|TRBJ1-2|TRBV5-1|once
TGCGCCAGCAGCTCCGAGGGATCCGTCTATGGCTACACCTTC
CASSSEGSVYGYTF
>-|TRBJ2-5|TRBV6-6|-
TGTGCCAGCAGACCCCGACAGGACCAAGAGACCCAGTACTTC
CASRPRQDQETQYF
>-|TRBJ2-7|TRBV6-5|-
TGTGCCAGCAGCCTAGGGACGGCACTTTACGAGCAGTACTTC
CASSLGTALYEQYF
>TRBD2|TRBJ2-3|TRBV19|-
TGTGCCAGTAGTATGCGGGAGGGCACAGATACGCAGTATTTT
CASSMREGTDTQYF
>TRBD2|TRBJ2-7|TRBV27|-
TGTGCCAGCAGTTTCGGGGGGACCAACGAGCAGTACTTC
CASSFGGTNEQYF
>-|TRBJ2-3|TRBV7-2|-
TGTGCCAGCAGCTTAATCGCTTCCGCGGTTAGCACAGATACGCAGTATTTT
CASSLIASAVSTDTQYF
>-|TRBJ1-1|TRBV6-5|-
TGTGCCAGCAGTTCCACATTGAACACTGAAGCTTTCTTT
CASSSTLNTEAFF
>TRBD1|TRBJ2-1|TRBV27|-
TGTGCCAGCAGTTTAAATGGAAGAGACAGGGGGCTTAGGGAGTTCTTC
CASSLNGRDRGLREFF
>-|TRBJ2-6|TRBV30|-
TGTGCCTGGCTGGGGCGGGGATTAGTCACTGGGGCCAACGTCCTGACTTTC
CAWLGRGLVTGANVLTF
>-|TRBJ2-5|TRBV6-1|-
TGTGCCAGCAGTGAAGCTATAACAGGGTGGGAGACCCAGTACTTC
CASSEAITGWETQYF
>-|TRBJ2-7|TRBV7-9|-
TGTGCCAGCAGCTTAGTTGCGAGCTCCTACGAGCAGTACTTC
CASSLVASSYEQYF
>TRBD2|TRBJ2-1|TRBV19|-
TGTGCCAGTAGTACCCCCTCGGGTAGCGGGAGGATAAATGAGCAGTTCTTC
CASSTPSGSGRINEQFF
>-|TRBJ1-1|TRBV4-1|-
TGCGCCAGCAGCCAACCCCGGGGGGAGAACACTGAAGCTTTCTTT
CASSQPRGENTEAFF
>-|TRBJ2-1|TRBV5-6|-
TGTGCCAGCAGCTTCCTCGGCAATGAGCAGTTCTTC
CASSFLGNEQFF